The 15 T cell receptor beta chains in this list originate from one sample, sequenced in a study of T cell responses to AZD1222 COVID-19 vaccine. Libraries were prepared by immunoSEQ multiplex PCR; TCRdb keeps only in-frame clonotypes and omits some of them. The table includes roughly 150,000 clones, less than 95% detected once. Sequencing used peripheral blood, obtained 28 days after the second AZD1222 dose. The receptors originated from an adult who received the AZD1222 COVID-19 vaccine.

The chain carries TRBV28 and TRBJ1-1; no clear D gene. The CDR3 loop spans 15 amino acids. The V end lost 1 base, the J end lost 3 bases, and 12 bases lay between the germline ends. Per the germline V gene, CDR1 is MDHEN and CDR2 is SYDVKM. CDR3: CASSLSLRVDTEAFF. In DNA, the CDR3 is TGTGCCAGCAGTTTATCCCTCCGGGTGGACACTGAAGCTTTCTTT.

This sequence joins TRBV5-4 and TRBJ2-7; 7 nucleotides line up with TRBD1. This CDR3 spans 16 amino acids. V lost 4 bases and J lost 0; bases outside the gene matches: 10. Germline loops: CDR1 SGHNT, CDR2 YYREEE (reference sequence). As DNA, the CDR3 is TGTGCCAGCAGCAGGGACAGCCCCACTGTCTCCTACGAGCAGTACTTC. Its translation is CASSRDSPTVSYEQYF.

This chain joins TRBV21-1 and TRBJ2-2; TRBD2 is the table's D call, not checked against the DNA. TRBV21-1 is flagged as a pseudogene. This CDR3 is 17 amino acids long. The CDR3 loop reads CASSKFRGSWNTGELFF. CDR3 nucleotides: TGTGCCAGCAGCAAATTCCGAGGTAGCTGGAACACCGGGGAGCTGTTTTTT.

This sequence joins TRBV3-1 (or the pseudogene TRBV3-2) and TRBJ1-3; D possibly corresponds to TRBD1 (6 bases). The CDR3 length is 15 residues. Germline CDR1 and CDR2: LGHDT and YNNKEL (reference sequence). Trimming cost V 2 bases and J 11 bases, with 19 bases left between them. CDR3 residues: CASSQPAGVGTPIYF. CDR3 coding DNA: TGTGCCAGCAGCCAACCTGCAGGGGTGGGAACACCCATATATTTT.

This clone has a single count. The rearrangement uses TRBV19 and TRBJ1-3; no firm D call. Trimming removed 6 bases from V and 0 bases from J, with 9 bases in between. The CDR3 runs to 14 residues. The V gene's germline CDR1 is LNHDA and CDR2 SQIVND (reference sequence). DNA for the CDR3: TGTGCCAGTAGGGACCGGAGCTCTGGAAACACCATATATTTT. It specifies CASRDRSSGNTIYF.

The chain is built from TRBV5-6 and TRBJ2-1; D uncertain. The CDR3 length is 15 residues. Germline loops: CDR1 SGHDT, CDR2 YYEEEE. V dropped 3 bases and J dropped 4 bases, with 14 bases sitting between them. This CDR3 is CASSSRSFTYNEQFF. In DNA form, the CDR3 reads TGTGCCAGCAGCTCGAGATCTTTTACTTACAATGAGCAGTTCTTC.

The CDR3 coding sequence is TGTGCCAGCAGCCATCTCGAGGATGAGCAGTTCTTC. Its translation: CASSHLEDEQFF. The rearrangement joins TRBV4-2 to TRBJ2-1; D is uncertain. Trimming took 3 bases from V and 8 from J, leaving 8 bases between them. CDR3 size: 12 residues. CDR1 and CDR2 (germline): LGHNA, YNFKEQ.

The V and J genes are TRBV11-2 and TRBJ1-5; 9 bases are a match to TRBD1. Germline-derived CDR1 and CDR2 are SGHAT and FQNNGV. V dropped 5 bases and J dropped 7; count of bases not matched to a gene: 12. The CDR3 is 16 residues long. For the CDR3, the DNA is TGTGCCAGCAGCCTGGCGGGACAGGGAGGAGAACAGCCCCAGCATTTT. Encoded protein: CASSLAGQGGEQPQHF.

Regarding this clone: At one end, the junction sequence differs from germline, possibly due to a read error. The J gene is TRBJ1-2, the V gene TRBV7-9; D might be TRBD1 (5 bases). CDR3 length: 12 amino acids. Germline-derived CDR1 and CDR2 are SEHNR and FQNEAQ (reference sequence). The CDR3 here is CASSLDYRRQHF. The CDR3 nucleotides are TGTGCCAGCAGCTTAGATTACCGAAGACAGCACTTC. Full variable domain (remainder filled in from reference TRBV7-9 and TRBJ1-2): DTGVSQNPRHKITKRGQNVTFRCDPISEHNRLYWYRQTLGQGPEFLTYFQNEAQLEKSRLLSDRFSAERPKGSFSTLEIQRTEQGDSAMYLCASSLDYRRQHFGSGTRLTVV.

The chain couples TRBV5-1 to TRBJ2-2, with TRBD1 identical over 8 bases. V trimming: 7 bases; J trimming: 4 bases; junction bases outside the gene matches: 9. This CDR3 has 15 amino acids. The germline gives CDR1 SGHRS, CDR2 YFSETQ. CDR3 DNA sequence: TGCGCCAGCGCCTACGGGACAGGCGTCACCGGGGAGCTGTTTTTT. It translates to CASAYGTGVTGELFF.

The chain employs TRBV28 and TRBJ1-6, with 8 bases lining up with TRBD1. Germline CDR1 and CDR2: MDHEN and SYDVKM. This CDR3 has 15 residues. Trimming took 8 bases from V and 8 from J; bases not matched to a gene: 11. The CDR3 sequence: CASGISGQGYSPLHF. As DNA, the CDR3 is TGTGCCAGCGGCATCTCAGGACAGGGATATTCACCCCTCCACTTT.

The V call is TRBV27, the J call TRBJ2-6; possibly TRBD1 for D (6 bases). The CDR3 covers 16 residues. The V end lost 6 bases, the J end lost 4 bases, and 16 bases lay between the germline ends. The germline V gene encodes CDR1 MNHEY and CDR2 SMNVEV (reference sequence). CDR3 amino acids: CASSDHQGTGANVLTF. DNA for the CDR3: TGTGCCAGCAGCGATCATCAGGGGACCGGGGCCAACGTCCTGACTTTC.

The rearrangement uses TRBV12-3 or TRBV12-4 and TRBJ1-1; possibly TRBD1 for D (5 bases). The length of the CDR3 is 13 residues. Trimming cost V 1 base and J 6 bases, with 9 bases left between them. The CDR3 sequence is CASSLVGGSEAFF. CDR3 bases: TGTGCCAGCAGTTTAGTGGGGGGGTCTGAAGCTTTCTTT.

The V call is TRBV2, the J call TRBJ1-5; TRBD1 is a possible D gene (6 bases). Germline V lookup: CDR1 SNHLY, CDR2 FYNNEI. Trimming removed 3 bases at V and 2 bases at J, with 14 bases between. There are 16 residues in the CDR3. The CDR3 DNA is TGTGCCAGCAGTGACGTGGTGAGACAGGGCAATCAGCCCCAGCATTTT. Translated: CASSDVVRQGNQPQHF.

A remark on this clone: At one boundary the junction diverges from the germline segment, which might be a read error. J is TRBJ2-1 and V is TRBV19; TRBD2 matches 10 bases. This CDR3 spans 13 amino acids. CDR1 is LNHDA and CDR2 is SQIVND in the germline V gene (reference sequence). The CDR3 here is CASSPSGTSVLIF. CDR3 DNA: TGTGCCAGTAGCCCATCCGGGACTAGCGTGCTGATCTTC.